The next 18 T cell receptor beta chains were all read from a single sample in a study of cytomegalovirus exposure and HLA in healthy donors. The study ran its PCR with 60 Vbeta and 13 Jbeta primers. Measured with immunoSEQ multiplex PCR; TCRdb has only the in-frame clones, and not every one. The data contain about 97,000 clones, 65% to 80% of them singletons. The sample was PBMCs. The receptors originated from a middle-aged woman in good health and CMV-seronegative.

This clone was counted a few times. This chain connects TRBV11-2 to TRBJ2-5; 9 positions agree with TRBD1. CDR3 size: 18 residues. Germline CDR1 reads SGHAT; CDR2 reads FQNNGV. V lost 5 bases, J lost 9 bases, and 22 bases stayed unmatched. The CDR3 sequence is CASSGWRPGTGPPQAQYF. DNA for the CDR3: TGTGCCAGCAGCGGATGGCGCCCCGGGACAGGGCCCCCGCAGGCCCAGTACTTC.

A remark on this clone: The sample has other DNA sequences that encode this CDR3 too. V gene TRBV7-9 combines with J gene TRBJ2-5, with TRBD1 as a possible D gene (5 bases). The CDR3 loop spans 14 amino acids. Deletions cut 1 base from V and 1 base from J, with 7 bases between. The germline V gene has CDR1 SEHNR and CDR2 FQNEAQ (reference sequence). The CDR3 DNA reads TGTGCCAGCAGCTTAGGACAGCTCCAAGAGACCCAGTACTTC. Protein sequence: CASSLGQLQETQYF.

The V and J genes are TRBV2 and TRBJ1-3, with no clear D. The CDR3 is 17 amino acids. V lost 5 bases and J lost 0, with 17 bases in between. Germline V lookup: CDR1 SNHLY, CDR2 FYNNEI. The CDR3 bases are TGTGCCAGCAGTTCAACCGGGATTTTATTCTCTGGAAACACCATATATTTT. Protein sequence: CASSSTGILFSGNTIYF.

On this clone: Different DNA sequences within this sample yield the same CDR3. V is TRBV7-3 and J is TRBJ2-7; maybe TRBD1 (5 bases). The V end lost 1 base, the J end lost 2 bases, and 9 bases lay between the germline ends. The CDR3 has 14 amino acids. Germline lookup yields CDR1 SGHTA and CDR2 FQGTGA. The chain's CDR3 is CASSLMPGTYEQYF. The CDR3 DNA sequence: TGTGCCAGCAGCTTAATGCCAGGGACCTACGAGCAGTACTTC.

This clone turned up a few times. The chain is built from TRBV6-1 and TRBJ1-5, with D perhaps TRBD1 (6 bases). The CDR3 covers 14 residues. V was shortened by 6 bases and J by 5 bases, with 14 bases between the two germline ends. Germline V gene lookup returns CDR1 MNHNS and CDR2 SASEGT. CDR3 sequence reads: CASSTGLSHQPQHF. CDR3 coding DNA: TGTGCCAGCAGCACAGGGTTGTCCCATCAGCCCCAGCATTTT.

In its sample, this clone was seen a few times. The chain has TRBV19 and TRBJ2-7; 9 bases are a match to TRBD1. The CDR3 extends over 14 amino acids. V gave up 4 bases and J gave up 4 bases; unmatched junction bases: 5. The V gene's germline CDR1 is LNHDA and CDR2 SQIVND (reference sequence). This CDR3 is CASSNQDRGYEQYF. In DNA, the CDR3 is TGTGCCAGTAGTAACCAGGACAGGGGTTACGAGCAGTACTTC.

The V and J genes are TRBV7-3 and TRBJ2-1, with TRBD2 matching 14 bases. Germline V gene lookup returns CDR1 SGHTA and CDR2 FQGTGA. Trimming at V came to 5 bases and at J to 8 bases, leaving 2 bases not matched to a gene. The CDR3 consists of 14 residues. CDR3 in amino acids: CASSAGLAGDEQFF. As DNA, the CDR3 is TGTGCCAGCAGCGCGGGACTAGCGGGGGATGAGCAGTTCTTC.

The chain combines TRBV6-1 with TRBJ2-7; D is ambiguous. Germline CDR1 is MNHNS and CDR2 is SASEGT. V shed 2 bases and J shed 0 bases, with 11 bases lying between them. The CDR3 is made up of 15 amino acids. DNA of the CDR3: TGTGCCAGCAGTGAACAGGCAGATAGCTCCTACGAGCAGTACTTC. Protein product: CASSEQADSSYEQYF.

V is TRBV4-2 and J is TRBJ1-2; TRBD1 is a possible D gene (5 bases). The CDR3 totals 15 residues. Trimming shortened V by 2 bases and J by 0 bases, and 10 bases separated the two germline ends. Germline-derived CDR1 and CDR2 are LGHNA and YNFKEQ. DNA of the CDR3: TGTGCCAGCAGCCAACAGGGAAGCCCTAACTATGGCTACACCTTC. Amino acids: CASSQQGSPNYGYTF.

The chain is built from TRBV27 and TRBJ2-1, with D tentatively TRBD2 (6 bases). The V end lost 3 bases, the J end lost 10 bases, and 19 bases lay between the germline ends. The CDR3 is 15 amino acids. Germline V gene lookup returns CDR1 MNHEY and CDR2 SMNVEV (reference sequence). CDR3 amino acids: CASSLSPAGLWEQFF. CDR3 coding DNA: TGTGCCAGCAGTTTGTCCCCGGCGGGATTGTGGGAGCAGTTCTTC.

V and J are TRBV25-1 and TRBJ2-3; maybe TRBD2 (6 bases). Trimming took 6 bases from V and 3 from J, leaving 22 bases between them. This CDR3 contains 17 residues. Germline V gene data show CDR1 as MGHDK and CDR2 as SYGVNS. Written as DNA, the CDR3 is TGTGCCAGCAGCCAATTGGTAGGAGGGGCCGAGACAGATACGCAGTATTTT. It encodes CASSQLVGGAETDTQYF.

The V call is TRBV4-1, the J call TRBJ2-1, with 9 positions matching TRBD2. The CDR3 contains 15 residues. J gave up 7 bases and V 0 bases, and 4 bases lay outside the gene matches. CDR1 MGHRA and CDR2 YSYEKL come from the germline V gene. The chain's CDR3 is CASSQDRLAANEQFF. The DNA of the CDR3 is TGCGCCAGCAGCCAAGATCGACTAGCGGCTAATGAGCAGTTCTTC.

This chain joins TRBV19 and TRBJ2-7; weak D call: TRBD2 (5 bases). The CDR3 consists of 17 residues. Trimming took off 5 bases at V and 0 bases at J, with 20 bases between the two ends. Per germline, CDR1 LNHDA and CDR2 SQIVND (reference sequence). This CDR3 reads CASSPESMSGSSYEQYF. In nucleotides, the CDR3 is TGTGCCAGTAGTCCCGAAAGTATGTCGGGGAGCTCCTACGAGCAGTACTTC. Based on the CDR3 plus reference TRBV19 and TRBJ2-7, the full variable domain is DGGITQSPKYLFRKEGQNVTLSCEQNLNHDAMYWYRQDPGQGLRLIYYSQIVNDFQKGDIAEGYSVSREKKESFPLTVTSAQKNPTAFYLCASSPESMSGSSYEQYFGPGTRLTVT.

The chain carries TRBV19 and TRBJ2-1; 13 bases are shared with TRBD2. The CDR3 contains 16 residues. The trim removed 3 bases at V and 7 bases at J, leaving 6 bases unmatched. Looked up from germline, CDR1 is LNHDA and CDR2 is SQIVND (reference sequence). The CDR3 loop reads CASSIQLAGGPNEQFF. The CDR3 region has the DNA TGTGCCAGTAGTATCCAACTAGCGGGAGGGCCTAATGAGCAGTTCTTC.

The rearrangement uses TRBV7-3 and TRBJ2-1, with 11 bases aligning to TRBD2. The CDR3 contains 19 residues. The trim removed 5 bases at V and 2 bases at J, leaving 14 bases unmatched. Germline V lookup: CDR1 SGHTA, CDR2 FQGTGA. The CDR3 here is CASSPGTSGTIQPYNEQFF. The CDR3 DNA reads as TGTGCCAGCAGCCCCGGGACTAGCGGAACCATTCAGCCCTACAATGAGCAGTTCTTC.

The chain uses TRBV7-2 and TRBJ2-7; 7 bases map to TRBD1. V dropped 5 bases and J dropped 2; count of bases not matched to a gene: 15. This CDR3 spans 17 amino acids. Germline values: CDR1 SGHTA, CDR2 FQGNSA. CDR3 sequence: CASSPTDRAFHPYEQYF. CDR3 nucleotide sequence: TGTGCCAGCAGCCCAACAGACAGGGCCTTTCACCCCTACGAGCAGTACTTC.

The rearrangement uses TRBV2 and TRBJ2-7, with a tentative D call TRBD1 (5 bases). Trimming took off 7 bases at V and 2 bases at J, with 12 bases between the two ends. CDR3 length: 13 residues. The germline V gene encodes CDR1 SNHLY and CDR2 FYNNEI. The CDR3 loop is CASISRATYEQYF. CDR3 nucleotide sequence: TGTGCCAGCATTAGCAGGGCCACCTACGAGCAGTACTTC.

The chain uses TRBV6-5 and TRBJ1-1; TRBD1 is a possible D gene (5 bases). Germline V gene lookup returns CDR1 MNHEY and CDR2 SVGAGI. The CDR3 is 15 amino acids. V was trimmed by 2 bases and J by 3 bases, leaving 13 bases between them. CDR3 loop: CASSYTTGGDTEAFF. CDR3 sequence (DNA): TGTGCCAGCAGTTACACCACAGGAGGGGACACTGAAGCTTTCTTT.